The T cell receptor (beta chain) described here comes from a study of graft-versus-host responses after intestinal transplantation. Findings and caveats of the study: Ileal or blood samples showed some GvH clones first, and such clones were also found in recipient marrow. Early post-transplant HvG declines tracked with peak circulating GvH clone levels.

Generated by immunoSEQ multiplex PCR, the TCRdb table keeps only in-frame clones and is missing some. The sample lists tens of thousands of clones, roughly 94% seen once, with about 0.22% in the top ten. Trimming pared 6 bases from V and 4 bases from J, leaving 6 bases between. Germline V gene sequence: CDR1 LNHNV, CDR2 YYDKDF (reference sequence). CDR3 length: 11 amino acids. Details on this clone: The target antigen is unknown.

The sample was unstimulated CD4+ T cells sorted from spleen or lymph node cells, taken before transplant. This chain connects TRBV15 to TRBJ2-5; D unclear. This TCR was recovered from a human donor who was the organ donor for an intestinal transplant. DNA for the CDR3: TGTGCCACCAGTACGGTAGAGACCCAGTACTTC. It specifies CATSTVETQYF. The complete variable domain, with remaining parts taken from reference TRBV15 and TRBJ2-5, reads DAMVIQNPRYQVTQFGKPVTLSCSQTLNHNVMYWYQQKSSQAPKLLFHYYDKDFNNEADTPDNFQSRRPNTSFCFLDIRSPGLGDTAMYLCATSTVETQYFGPGTRLLVL.